The clone carrying this T cell receptor (beta chain) occurred a few times. Its specificity is not known. This CDR3 comprises 13 residues. Germline V gene sequence: CDR1 SGHAT, CDR2 FQNNGV. Trimming took 6 bases from V and 4 from J, leaving 10 bases between them. The data derive from a study of OX40 agonist ivuxolimab in advanced cancers. Study-wide background: The study treated patients with ivuxolimab, an agonistic anti-OX40 (CD134) antibody. Two cutaneous melanoma patients and one hepatocellular carcinoma patient, three in all, had partial responses. Broader study findings: It was not determined which antigens were specifically recognized by the peripheral T cells that had undergone clonal expansion. Relatively little clonal expansion, among the lowest observed, appeared in partial responders at 0.1-3.0 mg/kg.

Profiling relied on immunoSEQ multiplex PCR, and the TCRdb table lists in-frame clones only, not all of them. The sample contains roughly 15,000 clones, 65% to 90% of which appear only once. This sequence originates from an adult with an advanced solid tumor such as melanoma, head and neck, liver or kidney cancer. The sample consisted of CD4+ or CD8+ T cells sorted from blood, taken in a trial of the OX40 agonist ivuxolimab. V is TRBV11-2 and J is TRBJ1-3, with a possible D match to TRBD1 (6 bases). Here the CDR3 DNA reads TGTGCCAGCAGTTCCAGGGGAGGAAACACCATATATTTT. Its protein is CASSSRGGNTIYF.